This entry concerns a single TCR beta chain. No antigen is known for it. The identical CDR3 is also encoded by other nucleotide sequences in the sample. Terminally differentiated effector memory CD45RA+ cells were excluded from the naive CD8 cells, which were CD45RO-negative and positively selected for CCR7. These data come from a study of shared clonotypes between healthy human individuals. Template for every sorted-subset replicate PCR totaled 150 to 250 ng DNA, tens of thousands of T cell genomes. Repertoires were generated with immunoSEQ multiplex PCR, while TCRdb's copy carries only in-frame clones and drops some. This sample has some 2 million clones, with about 95% found just once. Germline V gene sequence: CDR1 SEHNR, CDR2 FQNEAQ (reference sequence). The CDR3 has 14 residues. Trimming took 3 bases from V and 0 from J, leaving 9 bases between them. Whole-study results and caveats: A limitation of the genetic and exposure-history diversity represented arose from few donors.

This chain joins TRBV7-9 and TRBJ2-7, with D perhaps TRBD1 (5 bases). The sequencing sample was made of naive CD8+ T cells sorted from blood. The receptor's source is a man between 18 and 29 years old in good health. The CDR3 here is CASSFPGHSYEQYF. For the CDR3, the DNA is TGTGCCAGCAGCTTCCCAGGACACTCCTACGAGCAGTACTTC.